The 9 T cell receptor beta chains listed next were all sequenced from one sample in a study of cytotoxic CD8 clonotypes in ibrutinib-treated CLL (dated by TCRdb to 2020 to 2022). The time point label of this sample denotes: approximately eleven months on ibrutinib. The protocol used for the library was the immunoSEQ multiplex PCR assay. This immuneACCESS table, as held by TCRdb, lists in-frame sequences with V and J called but not all clones. Of the missing ones, under half trace to an unresolved V gene in checked studies; the others have no known cause. The sample table shows 200,000 to 250,000 clones, and about four fifths are seen once. Clones ranked in the top ten supply over 10% of the sample. The material was PBMCs, obtained after 12 months of ibrutinib treatment. These TCRs come from a human donor with chronic lymphocytic leukemia.

This chain joins TRBV7-9 and TRBJ1-1, with D tentatively TRBD1 (6 bases). V was trimmed by 5 bases and J by 6 bases, leaving 19 bases between them. The CDR3 sequence is 15 residues long. The V gene's germline CDR1 is SEHNR and CDR2 FQNEAQ (reference sequence). The CDR3 is CASSIQTGRGPEAFF. The CDR3 nucleotides read TGTGCCAGCAGCATACAGACAGGCCGGGGCCCTGAAGCTTTCTTT.

This sequence joins TRBV6-5 and TRBJ2-7; D is possibly TRBD1 or TRBD2 (5 bases each). The CDR3 contains 13 residues. V shed 7 bases and J shed 4 bases, with 14 bases lying between them. In germline, CDR1 is MNHEY, CDR2 SVGAGI. The CDR3 protein is CASTTRWGYEQYF. CDR3 sequence (DNA): TGTGCCAGCACCACCCGATGGGGGTACGAGCAGTACTTC.

The chain combines TRBV9 with TRBJ2-1; 10 positions agree with TRBD2. This CDR3 has 21 amino acids. V shed 4 bases and J 0 bases; nucleotides not matched to a gene: 19. The germline CDR1 and CDR2 sequences are SGDLS and YYNGEE. CDR3 loop: CASSPRLAGGSRGVSYNEQFF. In DNA, the CDR3 is TGTGCCAGCAGCCCCCGGTTAGCGGGAGGCTCCCGGGGTGTCTCCTACAATGAGCAGTTCTTC.

V is TRBV7-8 and J is TRBJ2-2; 12 bases map to TRBD2. Per germline, CDR1 SGHVS and CDR2 FQNEAQ. The trim removed 5 bases at V and 7 bases at J, leaving 8 bases unmatched. CDR3 size: 16 residues. CDR3: CASSTSLAGGFGELFF. The CDR3 DNA sequence: TGTGCCAGCAGCACCTCACTAGCGGGAGGATTCGGGGAGCTGTTTTTT.

The genes are TRBV5-1 and TRBJ2-5, with a possible D match to TRBD2 (6 bases). Trimming cost V 6 bases and J 5 bases, with 17 bases left between them. The CDR3 is 14 residues long. Germline assignment: CDR1 SGHRS and CDR2 YFSETQ. DNA of the CDR3: TGCGCCAGCACCCACCAGGGAGGAAGCGAGACCCAGTACTTC. Protein product: CASTHQGGSETQYF.

V is TRBV7-8 and J is TRBJ2-2, with no clear D. The V end lost 7 bases, the J end lost 0 bases, and 21 bases lay between the germline ends. The length of the CDR3 is 18 residues. Looked up from germline, CDR1 is SGHVS and CDR2 is FQNEAQ. The CDR3 region has the DNA TGTGCCAGCACCGCCCCACGATGGACGGTCGCGAACACCGGGGAGCTGTTTTTT. It specifies CASTAPRWTVANTGELFF. Based on the CDR3 plus reference TRBV7-8 and TRBJ2-2, the full variable domain is GAGVSQSPRYKVAKRGQDVALRCDPISGHVSLFWYQQALGQGPEFLTYFQNEAQLDKSGLPSDRFFAERPEGSVSTLKIQRTQQEDSAVYLCASTAPRWTVANTGELFFGEGSRLTVL.

The chain links TRBV28 to TRBJ1-1; D is perhaps TRBD1 (5 bases). This CDR3 is built from 12 residues. V was pared by 6 bases and J by 5 bases, with 10 bases between. The germline gives CDR1 MDHEN, CDR2 SYDVKM. CDR3 nucleotides: TGTGCCAGCAGCGCCCGGGGGACTGAAGCTTTCTTT. Protein sequence: CASSARGTEAFF.

The chain recombines TRBV25-1 with TRBJ2-2; D remains unclear. Germline assignment: CDR1 MGHDK and CDR2 SYGVNS. This CDR3 has 13 residues. Trimming cost V 4 bases and J 1 base, with 4 bases left between them. CDR3 residues: CASSVRNTGELFF. For the CDR3, the DNA is TGTGCCAGCAGTGTAAGGAACACCGGGGAGCTGTTTTTT.

This rearrangement joins TRBV10-2 to TRBJ1-2, with D tentatively TRBD1 (6 bases). V lost 2 bases and J lost 6, with 13 bases in between. From germline, CDR1 is WSHSY and CDR2 SAAADI. The CDR3 loop spans 14 amino acids. The CDR3 sequence: CASSEAGVVNGYTF. In DNA, the CDR3 is TGCGCCAGCAGTGAGGCAGGGGTAGTTAATGGCTACACCTTC.